A single sample gave rise to the 9 T cell receptor beta chains below, sequenced in a study of vaccination effects on CD4 cells after COVID-19. Antigen specificity for these receptors is unknown. Assay: immunoSEQ multiplex PCR; the TCRdb copy retains only in-frame clones and omits some. The sample lists approximately 70,000 clones; about 80% were seen once. Under the ViraFEST assay, PBMC were stimulated with viral peptide pools so that antigen-specific CD4+ T cells expanded. Sequencing was performed afterwards. Upon completion of more than 9 days in culture, CD4+ T cells were isolated. Each person got two doses of an mRNA SARS-CoV-2 vaccine, BNT162b2 or mRNA-1273. Specimen: CD4+ T cells from PBMCs cultured with HCoV-OC43 spike peptides, collected after COVID-19 vaccination. The subset here: HCoV-OC43 spike overlapping peptide pool stimulation. The receptors shown here come from a human donor who received a COVID-19 vaccine.

This clone has more than one count but fewer than ten. The chain joins TRBV4-1 to TRBJ1-5; D unclear. Trimming stripped 1 base from V and 4 bases from J, with 11 bases between. Germline CDR1 is MGHRA and CDR2 is YSYEKL. CDR3 length: 15 residues. DNA for the CDR3: TGCGCCAGCAGCCAAGGACCGGGAGATAATCAGCCCCAGCATTTT. Its translation: CASSQGPGDNQPQHF.

This clone came up a few times. The rearrangement links TRBV4-1 to TRBJ1-2; TRBD1 might be the D (5 bases). Germline assignment: CDR1 MGHRA and CDR2 YSYEKL. Trimming stripped 1 base from V and 7 bases from J, with 16 bases between. This CDR3 has 15 amino acids. The CDR3 nucleotides read TGCGCCAGCAGCCAAGTTGACCCAGGGAGGGGTGGCTACACCTTC. The encoded protein is CASSQVDPGRGGYTF.

The chain couples TRBV6-5 to TRBJ1-5, with D maybe TRBD1 (5 bases). The CDR3 length is 15 residues. V shed 7 bases and J shed 0 bases, with 13 bases lying between them. CDR1 and CDR2 from the germline V gene are MNHEY and SVGAGI. The CDR3 DNA sequence: TGTGCCAGCACACGGGACCTAAATAGCAATCAGCCCCAGCATTTT. Amino acids: CASTRDLNSNQPQHF.

The chain employs TRBV5-1 and TRBJ1-6; TRBD1 aligns across 7 bases. The CDR3 is made up of 17 amino acids. Germline lookup yields CDR1 SGHRS and CDR2 YFSETQ. V trimming: 3 bases; J trimming: 0 bases; junction bases outside the gene matches: 6. The CDR3 region is CASSSGQASSYNSPLHF. As DNA, the CDR3 is TGCGCCAGCAGCTCAGGACAGGCGAGCTCCTATAATTCACCCCTCCACTTT. The full variable domain, with the rest looked up from reference TRBV5-1 and TRBJ1-6, is KAGVTQTPRYLIKTRGQQVTLSCSPISGHRSVSWYQQTPGQGLQFLFEYFSETQRNKGNFPGRFSGRQFSNSRSEMNVSTLELGDSALYLCASSSGQASSYNSPLHFGNGTRLTVT.

The sample holds one count of this clone. The V gene is TRBV30, the J gene TRBJ2-7, with D perhaps matching TRBD1 (5 bases). Trimming removed 1 base at V and 8 bases at J, with 12 bases between. The CDR3 consists of 12 residues. CDR1 GTSNPN and CDR2 SVGIG come from the germline V gene (reference sequence). The CDR3, as DNA: TGTGCCTGGAGTGCACAGGCAGGAAAGCAGTACGTC. Translating gives CAWSAQAGKQYV.

This clone has only a few counts. The rearrangement links TRBV3-1 (or the pseudogene TRBV3-2) to TRBJ1-4; no reliable D call. This CDR3 is 14 amino acids long. Trimming took off 0 bases at V and 8 bases at J, with 10 bases between the two ends. CDR1 and CDR2 from the germline V gene are LGHDT and YNNKEL (reference sequence). CDR3 protein: CASSQDVEKEKLFF. The CDR3 region has the DNA TGTGCCAGCAGCCAAGATGTAGAGAAAGAAAAACTGTTTTTT.

V usage is TRBV6-6 and J usage is TRBJ1-2; TRBD1 matches 8 bases. Germline V lookup: CDR1 MNHNY, CDR2 SVGAGI (reference sequence). The CDR3 is made up of 15 amino acids. The V and J ends lost 5 bases and 2 bases, in that order; junction bases with no gene match: 7. This CDR3 reads CASSIRQGSNYGYTF. Written as DNA, the CDR3 is TGTGCCAGCAGTATCCGACAGGGGTCAAACTATGGCTACACCTTC.

The V and J genes are TRBV6-6 and TRBJ2-2, with 8 bases that match TRBD2. This CDR3 has 15 residues. Germline CDR1 MNHNY, CDR2 SVGAGI (reference sequence). Trimming cost V 6 bases and J 1 base; bases outside gene matches: 4. The CDR3 coding sequence is TGTGCCAGCAGGGCGGGGGGCCGGAACACCGGGGAGCTGTTTTTT. Protein: CASRAGGRNTGELFF.

V gene TRBV7-2 combines with J gene TRBJ1-2; TRBD1 matches 8 bases. The germline V gene has CDR1 SGHTA and CDR2 FQGNSA. This CDR3 is 16 amino acids long. V lost 5 bases to trimming and J lost 0 bases; unmatched junction nucleotides: 8. CDR3 region: CASSLGQGLANYGYTF. In DNA, the CDR3 is TGTGCCAGCAGCCTAGGACAGGGCCTAGCTAACTATGGCTACACCTTC.